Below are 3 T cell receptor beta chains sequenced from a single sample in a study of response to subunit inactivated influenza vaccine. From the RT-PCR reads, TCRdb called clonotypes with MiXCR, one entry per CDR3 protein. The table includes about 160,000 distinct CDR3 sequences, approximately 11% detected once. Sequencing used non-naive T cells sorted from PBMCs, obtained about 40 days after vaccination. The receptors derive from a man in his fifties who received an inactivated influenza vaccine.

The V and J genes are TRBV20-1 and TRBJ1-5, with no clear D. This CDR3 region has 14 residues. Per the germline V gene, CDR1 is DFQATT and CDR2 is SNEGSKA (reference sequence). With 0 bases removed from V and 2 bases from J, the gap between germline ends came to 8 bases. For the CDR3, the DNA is TGCAGTGCTAGAGATCTTAGGGGCAATCAGCCCCAGCATTTT. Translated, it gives CSARDLRGNQPQHF.

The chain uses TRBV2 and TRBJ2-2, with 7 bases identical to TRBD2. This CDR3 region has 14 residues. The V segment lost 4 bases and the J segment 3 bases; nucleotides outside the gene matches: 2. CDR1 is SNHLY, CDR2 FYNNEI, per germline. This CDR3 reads CASSARGDTGELFF. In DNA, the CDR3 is TGTGCCAGCAGTGCCCGGGGGGACACCGGGGAGCTGTTTTTT.

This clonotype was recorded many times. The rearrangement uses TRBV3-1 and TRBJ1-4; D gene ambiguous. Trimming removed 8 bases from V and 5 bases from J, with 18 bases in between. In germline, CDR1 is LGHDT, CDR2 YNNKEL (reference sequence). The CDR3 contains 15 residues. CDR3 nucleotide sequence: TGTGCCAGCGGCCCAGGAGAGCTGGGGAATGAAAAACTGTTTTTT. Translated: CASGPGELGNEKLFF.